This entry lists 21 T cell receptor beta chains sequenced from one sample in a study of identifying expanded T cells in peripheral blood. The method was immunoSEQ multiplex PCR; TCRdb's version includes in-frame clones alone and lacks a portion of them. The sample yields some 93,000 clones, 85% to 90% seen once. Sequencing was performed on blood. The origin of the receptors is a person aged 18 to 75 in good health.

The V and J genes are TRBV6-1 and TRBJ2-7; TRBD1 aligns across 10 bases. The V and J ends lost 8 bases and 6 bases, in that order; junction bases with no gene match: 10. CDR1 is MNHNS and CDR2 is SASEGT in the germline V gene. The CDR3 length is 14 residues. DNA for the CDR3: TGTGCCAGCCGCGAGACAGGGGGCGGGAGCGAGCAGTACTTC. Amino acids: CASRETGGGSEQYF.

The gene calls are TRBV30 and TRBJ2-2; 10 nucleotides line up with TRBD1. Germline assignment: CDR1 GTSNPN and CDR2 SVGIG (reference sequence). V lost 1 base and J lost 5; bases outside the gene matches: 16. This CDR3 is 19 amino acids long. CDR3 region: CAWSDPTRQGALWTGELFF. CDR3 DNA: TGTGCCTGGAGTGATCCGACCCGACAGGGGGCTTTATGGACCGGGGAGCTGTTTTTT.

The chain links TRBV6-5 to TRBJ1-5; D possibly corresponds to TRBD1 (5 bases). V was cut by 2 bases and J by 9 bases, with 11 bases left in between. The CDR3 loop spans 13 amino acids. Germline CDR1 reads MNHEY; CDR2 reads SVGAGI. CDR3 sequence: CASSYGALGPQHF. DNA of the CDR3: TGTGCCAGCAGTTACGGGGCCCTCGGGCCCCAGCATTTT.

CDR3 amino acids: CASSPITGELFF. The DNA for the CDR3 is TGTGCCAGCAGTCCCATAACCGGGGAGCTGTTTTTT. The J gene is TRBJ2-2, the V gene TRBV27; D is ambiguous. Per germline, CDR1 MNHEY and CDR2 SMNVEV (reference sequence). CDR3 length: 12 residues. V lost 5 bases, J lost 5 bases, and 6 bases lay in between.

CDR3: CASSLNRGQETQYF. CDR3 DNA sequence: TGCGCCAGCAGTCTTAACAGGGGACAAGAGACCCAGTACTTC. The gene calls are TRBV5-1 and TRBJ2-5; 7 nucleotides agree with TRBD1. V shed 5 bases, J shed 2 bases, and the junction held 6 bases outside the gene matches. Looked up from germline, CDR1 is SGHRS and CDR2 is YFSETQ. This CDR3 spans 14 amino acids.

The DNA of the CDR3 is TGTGCCAGCAGGAGGGGGACGGCGAACACTGAAGCTTTCTTT. It is translated as CASRRGTANTEAFF. The chain couples TRBV7-2 to TRBJ1-1, with D possibly TRBD1 on 6 matching bases. Germline values: CDR1 SGHTA, CDR2 FQGNSA. This CDR3 has 14 amino acids. The ends were cut back, 6 bases at V and 1 base at J, with 12 bases in the middle.

V and J are TRBV30 and TRBJ2-7; D is perhaps TRBD2 (5 bases). The CDR3 is 12 amino acids. CDR1 GTSNPN and CDR2 SVGIG come from the germline V gene (reference sequence). V lost 4 bases and J 7 bases, leaving 14 bases between the germline ends. CDR3 region: CAWTVGVGEQYF. CDR3 DNA sequence: TGTGCCTGGACGGTCGGGGTTGGAGAGCAGTACTTC. Full variable domain (missing parts from reference TRBV30 and TRBJ2-7): SQTIHQWPATLVQPVGSPLSLECTVEGTSNPNLYWYRQAAGRGLQLLFYSVGIGQISSEVPQNLSASRPQDRQFILSSKKLLLSDSGFYLCAWTVGVGEQYFGPGTRLTVT.

The chain couples TRBV29-1 to TRBJ1-1, with TRBD1 matching 7 bases. V dropped 7 bases and J dropped 6; count of bases not matched to a gene: 11. This CDR3 has 13 residues. Germline CDR1 and CDR2: SQVTM and ANQGSEA. The CDR3 DNA reads TGCAGCGCCTCAGGGGGGGTCCGCGCTGAAGCTTTCTTT. Protein product: CSASGGVRAEAFF.

The chain joins TRBV19 to TRBJ1-4; 9 bases line up with TRBD1. Looked up from germline, CDR1 is LNHDA and CDR2 is SQIVND (reference sequence). The J segment lost 5 bases and the V segment lost 6 bases, leaving 7 bases of the junction unmatched. The CDR3 is 15 residues long. The CDR3 sequence is CASRPRQGGNEKLFF. CDR3 sequence (DNA): TGTGCCAGTAGGCCGCGACAGGGGGGGAATGAAAAACTGTTTTTT.

This clone was seen a few times. The chain's CDR3 is CASSERGDRDGYTF. Written as DNA, the CDR3 is TGTGCCAGCAGTGAACGAGGGGACAGGGACGGCTACACCTTC. The genes are TRBV6-1 and TRBJ1-2; TRBD1 agrees at 9 bases. J was trimmed by 8 bases and V by 2 bases; bases with no gene match: 6. Germline CDR1 and CDR2: MNHNS and SASEGT. This CDR3 comprises 14 residues.

CDR3 sequence (DNA): TGTGCCAGCAGCACAGGGGGCGCCGCTGCCGAGCAGTACTTC. Translation gives CASSTGGAAAEQYF. V usage is TRBV6-4 and J usage is TRBJ2-7; TRBD1 matches at 9 bases. With 6 bases clipped from V and 6 bases from J, the junction kept 9 bases outside the gene matches. Looked up from germline, CDR1 is MRHNA and CDR2 is SNTAGT. This CDR3 region has 14 residues.

V is TRBV4-1 and J is TRBJ2-1; 16 bases align to TRBD2. Germline V gene lookup returns CDR1 MGHRA and CDR2 YSYEKL. J lost 4 bases, V lost 4 bases, and 10 bases had no gene match. The CDR3 has 19 residues. The CDR3 loop reads CASSPLGLAGGPGYNEQFF. Written as DNA, the CDR3 is TGCGCCAGCAGCCCCCTGGGACTAGCGGGAGGGCCAGGTTACAATGAGCAGTTCTTC.

This chain joins TRBV7-9 and TRBJ2-3; 7 bases fit TRBD1. The length of the CDR3 is 15 residues. J lost 2 bases, V lost 5 bases, and 7 bases had no gene match. CDR1 and CDR2 from the germline V gene are SEHNR and FQNEAQ (reference sequence). The CDR3 here is CASSDWDSFTDTQYF. The CDR3 DNA follows: TGTGCCAGCAGCGACTGGGACAGCTTCACAGATACGCAGTATTTT.

This chain uses TRBV5-1 with TRBJ2-1; D gene unclear. Trimming removed 4 bases at V and 8 bases at J, with 25 bases between. The CDR3 loop spans 17 amino acids. Germline V gene data show CDR1 as SGHRS and CDR2 as YFSETQ. The chain's CDR3 is CASSLRASDNLLYEQFF. The CDR3 DNA is TGCGCCAGCAGCCTCCGAGCCAGCGACAACCTATTGTATGAGCAGTTCTTC.

This chain joins TRBV5-1 and TRBJ2-3, with 7 bases that match TRBD2. This CDR3 is built from 15 residues. The J segment lost 8 bases and the V segment lost 7 bases, leaving 16 bases of the junction unmatched. Germline loops: CDR1 SGHRS, CDR2 YFSETQ. DNA for the CDR3: TGCGCCAGCTCAAGCGGGACTCCCTCGTCGGGTACGCAGTATTTT. It yields the protein CASSSGTPSSGTQYF.

This chain links TRBV11-2 with TRBJ2-2, with TRBD2 matching 9 bases. The CDR3 extends over 15 amino acids. The V and J ends lost 3 bases and 5 bases, in that order; junction bases with no gene match: 4. CDR1 SGHAT and CDR2 FQNNGV come from the germline V gene. The CDR3 sequence: CASSFSGSSTGELFF. The CDR3 nucleotides are TGTGCCAGCAGCTTTAGCGGGAGTAGTACCGGGGAGCTGTTTTTT.

The chain couples TRBV12-5 to TRBJ2-1; D gene uncertain. Germline assignment: CDR1 LGHNT and CDR2 FRNRAP. The CDR3 sequence is 15 residues long. V lost 3 bases and J 3 bases, leaving 12 bases between the germline ends. The DNA for the CDR3 is TGTGCTAGTGGTTTCCTCGACTGGATCTACAATGAGCAGTTCTTC. This gives the protein CASGFLDWIYNEQFF.

The genes are TRBV28 and TRBJ2-3; the match to TRBD2 covers 10 bases. This CDR3 region has 16 residues. The V gene end was trimmed by 6 bases and the J gene end by 5 bases; junction bases not matched to a gene: 11. CDR1 is MDHEN, CDR2 SYDVKM, per germline. CDR3 amino acids: CASRLKREGLGDTQYF. The CDR3 DNA sequence: TGTGCCAGCAGACTGAAGCGGGAGGGCCTGGGAGATACGCAGTATTTT.

This clone was seen a few times. The rearrangement links TRBV6-1 to TRBJ2-2, with a weak D call TRBD2 (6 bases). The CDR3 is 14 amino acids. V lost 4 bases, J lost 7 bases, and 13 bases lay in between. The germline V gene encodes CDR1 MNHNS and CDR2 SASEGT. The CDR3 is CASSGGGDSGELFF. CDR3 in DNA: TGTGCCAGCAGTGGGGGCGGGGATAGCGGGGAGCTGTTTTTT.

This rearrangement joins TRBV4-2 to TRBJ2-3, with 9 bases matching TRBD2. The CDR3 spans 16 residues. Germline V lookup: CDR1 LGHNA, CDR2 YNFKEQ. V shed 0 bases, J shed 1 base, and the junction held 2 bases outside the gene matches. CDR3 sequence (DNA): TGTGCCAGCAGCCAAGAATGGACTAGCGGCACAGATACGCAGTATTTT. This codes for CASSQEWTSGTDTQYF.

J is TRBJ1-4 and V is TRBV30; TRBD1 agrees at 7 bases. Germline values: CDR1 GTSNPN, CDR2 SVGIG (reference sequence). This CDR3 has 13 amino acids. J was trimmed by 2 bases and V by 8 bases; bases with no gene match: 5. In DNA form, the CDR3 reads TGTGCCGGAAGGGACAGCACTAATGAAAAACTGTTTTTT. Residues: CAGRDSTNEKLFF.